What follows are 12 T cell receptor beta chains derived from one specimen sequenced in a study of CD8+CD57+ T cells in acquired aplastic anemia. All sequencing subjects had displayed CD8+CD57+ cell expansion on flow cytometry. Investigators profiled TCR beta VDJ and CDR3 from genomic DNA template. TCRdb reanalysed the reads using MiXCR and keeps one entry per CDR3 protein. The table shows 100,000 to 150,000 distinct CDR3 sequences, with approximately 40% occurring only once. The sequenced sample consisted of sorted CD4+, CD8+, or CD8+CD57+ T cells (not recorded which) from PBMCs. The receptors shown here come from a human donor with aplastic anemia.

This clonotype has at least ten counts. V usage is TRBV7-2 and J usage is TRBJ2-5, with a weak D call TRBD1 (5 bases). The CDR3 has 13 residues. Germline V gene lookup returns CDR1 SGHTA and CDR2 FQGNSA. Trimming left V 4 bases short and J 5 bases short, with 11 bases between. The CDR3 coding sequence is TGTGCCAGCAGCTATAGGGGATCGGAGACCCAGTACTTC. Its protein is CASSYRGSETQYF.

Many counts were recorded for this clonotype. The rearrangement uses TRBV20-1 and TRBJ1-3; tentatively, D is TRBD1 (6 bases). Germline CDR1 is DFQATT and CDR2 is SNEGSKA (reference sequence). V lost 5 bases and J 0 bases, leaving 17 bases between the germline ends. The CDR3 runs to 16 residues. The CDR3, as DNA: TGCAGTGCTTTGGCTCCACAGGGTTACTCTGGAAACACCATATATTTT. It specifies CSALAPQGYSGNTIYF.

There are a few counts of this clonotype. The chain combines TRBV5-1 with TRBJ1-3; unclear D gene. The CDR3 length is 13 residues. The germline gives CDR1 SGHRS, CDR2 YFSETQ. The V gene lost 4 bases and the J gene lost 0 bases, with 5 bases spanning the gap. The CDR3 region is CASSQDSGNTIYF. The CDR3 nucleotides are TGCGCCAGCAGCCAGGACTCTGGAAACACCATATATTTT. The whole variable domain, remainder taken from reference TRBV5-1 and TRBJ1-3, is KAGVTQTPRYLIKTRGQQVTLSCSPISGHRSVSWYQQTPGQGLQFLFEYFSETQRNKGNFPGRFSGRQFSNSRSEMNVSTLELGDSALYLCASSQDSGNTIYFGEGSWLTVV.

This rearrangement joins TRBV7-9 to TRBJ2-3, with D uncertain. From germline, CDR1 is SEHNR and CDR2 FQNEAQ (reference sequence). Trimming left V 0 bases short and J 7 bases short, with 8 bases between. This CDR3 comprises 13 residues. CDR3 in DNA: TGTGCCAGCAGCTTAGCGGGTGTATATACGCAGTATTTT. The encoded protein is CASSLAGVYTQYF.

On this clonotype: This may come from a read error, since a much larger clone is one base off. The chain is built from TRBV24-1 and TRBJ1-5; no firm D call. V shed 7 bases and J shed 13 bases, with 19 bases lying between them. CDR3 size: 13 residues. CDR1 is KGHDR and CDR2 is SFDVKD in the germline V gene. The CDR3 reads CATSSSSTDTQHF. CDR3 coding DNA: TGTGCCACCAGCTCCTCTAGCACAGATACGCAGCATTTT.

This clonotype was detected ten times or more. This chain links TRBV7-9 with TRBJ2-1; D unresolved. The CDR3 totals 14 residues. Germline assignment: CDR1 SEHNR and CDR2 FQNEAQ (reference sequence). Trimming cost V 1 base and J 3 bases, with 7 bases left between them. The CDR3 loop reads CASSLEVGYNEQFF. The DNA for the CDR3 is TGTGCCAGCAGCTTAGAGGTGGGCTACAATGAGCAGTTCTTC.

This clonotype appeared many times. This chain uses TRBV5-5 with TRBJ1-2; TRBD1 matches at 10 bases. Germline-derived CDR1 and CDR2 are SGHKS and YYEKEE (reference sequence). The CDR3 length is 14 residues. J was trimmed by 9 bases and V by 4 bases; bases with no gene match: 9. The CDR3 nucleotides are TGTGCCAGCAGCCCGGGACAGGGGATGGGAAGCTACACCTTC. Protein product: CASSPGQGMGSYTF.

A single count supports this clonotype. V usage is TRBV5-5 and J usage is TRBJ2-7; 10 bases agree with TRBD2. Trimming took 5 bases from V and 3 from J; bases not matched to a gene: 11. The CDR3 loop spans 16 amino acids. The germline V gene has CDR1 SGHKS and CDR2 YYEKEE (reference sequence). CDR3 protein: CASREGAGGTSYEQYF. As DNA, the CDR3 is TGTGCCAGCAGGGAGGGAGCGGGGGGGACGAGCTACGAGCAGTACTTC.

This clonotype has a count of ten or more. CDR3 sequence: CASSGQNTEAFF. CDR3 sequence (DNA): TGTGCCAGCAGCGGACAGAACACTGAAGCTTTCTTT. This chain connects TRBV5-4 to TRBJ1-1; possibly TRBD1 for D (5 bases). Germline CDR1 is SGHNT and CDR2 is YYREEE (reference sequence). CDR3 length equals 12 residues. V was pared by 4 bases and J by 1 base, with 5 bases between.

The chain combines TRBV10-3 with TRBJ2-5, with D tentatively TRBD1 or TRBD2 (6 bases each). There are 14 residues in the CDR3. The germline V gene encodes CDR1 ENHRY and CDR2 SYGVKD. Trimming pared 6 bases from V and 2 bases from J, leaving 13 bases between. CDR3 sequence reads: CAISGGRGQETQYF. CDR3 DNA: TGTGCCATCAGCGGGGGCCGGGGGCAAGAGACCCAGTACTTC.

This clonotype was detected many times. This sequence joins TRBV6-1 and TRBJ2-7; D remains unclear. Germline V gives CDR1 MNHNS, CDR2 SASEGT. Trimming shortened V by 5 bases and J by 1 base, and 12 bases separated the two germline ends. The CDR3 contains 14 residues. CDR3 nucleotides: TGTGCCAGCAGTCCCAGTTACACGTCCTACGAGCAGTACTTC. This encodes CASSPSYTSYEQYF.

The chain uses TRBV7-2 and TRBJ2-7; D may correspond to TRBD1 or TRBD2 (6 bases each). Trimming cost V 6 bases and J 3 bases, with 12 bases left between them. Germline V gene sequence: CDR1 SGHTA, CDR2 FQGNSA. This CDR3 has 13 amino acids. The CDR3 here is CASSLGGIYEQYF. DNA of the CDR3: TGTGCCAGCAGTCTAGGGGGGATCTACGAGCAGTACTTC.